The 28 T cell receptor beta chains listed next were all sequenced from one sample in a study of blood T cell repertoires in COVID-19. Sequencing used immunoSEQ multiplex PCR; TCRdb keeps in-frame clones, though not all of them. The sample includes around 700,000 clones, 85% to 90% of them seen just once. Source material: peripheral blood. These receptors were obtained from a woman aged 18-30 years with acute or convalescent COVID-19.

The rearrangement links TRBV29-1 to TRBJ1-4; possible D gene TRBD1, 6 bases. Germline V gene data show CDR1 as SQVTM and CDR2 as ANQGSEA. This CDR3 has 12 amino acids. The V end was cut by 6 bases, the J end by 8 bases, with 13 bases between. CDR3 sequence: CSVWDNREKLFF. As DNA, the CDR3 is TGCAGCGTCTGGGACAATCGAGAAAAACTGTTTTTT.

The J gene is TRBJ2-7, the V gene TRBV7-8; 11 bases are shared with TRBD1. Germline CDR1 reads SGHVS; CDR2 reads FQNEAQ. The CDR3 is 16 residues long. Losses at the gene ends were 7 bases for V and 4 bases for J; bases not matched to a gene: 12. The CDR3 loop reads CASTTGAGQGAYEQYF. Here the CDR3 DNA reads TGTGCCAGCACCACAGGGGCTGGACAGGGGGCTTACGAGCAGTACTTC.

This clone has a single count. V and J are TRBV7-9 and TRBJ1-1; D possibly corresponds to TRBD1 (5 bases). CDR1 and CDR2 from the germline V gene are SEHNR and FQNEAQ (reference sequence). CDR3 size: 13 residues. V lost 4 bases and J 0 bases, leaving 6 bases between the germline ends. CDR3 in DNA: TGTGCCAGCAGCTCAGGGTTGAACACTGAAGCTTTCTTT. Its translation is CASSSGLNTEAFF.

This chain joins TRBV11-2 and TRBJ2-1; D remains unclear. Germline CDR1 and CDR2: SGHAT and FQNNGV. V was pared by 4 bases and J by 9 bases, with 10 bases between. The CDR3 runs 12 residues. Here the CDR3 DNA reads TGTGCCAGCAGCTCAAGCTCCCTTGAGCAGTTCTTC. This sequence encodes CASSSSSLEQFF.

The chain links TRBV19 to TRBJ2-2; the D gene is possibly TRBD1 (5 bases). The V end lost 3 bases, the J end lost 4 bases, and 15 bases lay between the germline ends. The CDR3 extends over 16 amino acids. Germline values: CDR1 LNHDA, CDR2 SQIVND (reference sequence). For the CDR3, the DNA is TGTGCCAGTAGTATCAAGGGGAATTTTGGCACCGGGGAGCTGTTTTTT. It specifies CASSIKGNFGTGELFF.

The J gene is TRBJ2-1, the V gene TRBV24-1; possible D gene TRBD2, 6 bases. Germline-derived CDR1 and CDR2 are KGHDR and SFDVKD. The CDR3 covers 13 residues. V was clipped by 4 bases and J by 6 bases, with 9 bases between them. The CDR3 sequence is CATSETGVNEQFF. The CDR3 nucleotides are TGTGCCACCAGTGAAACGGGAGTCAATGAGCAGTTCTTC.

V usage is TRBV4-2 and J usage is TRBJ1-2, with 10 bases identical to TRBD1. This CDR3 is built from 15 residues. V lost 4 bases and J lost 2; bases outside the gene matches: 4. CDR1 and CDR2 (germline): LGHNA, YNFKEQ. CDR3 residues: CASSPRTGGNYGYTF. The CDR3 nucleotides read TGTGCCAGCAGCCCCCGGACAGGGGGGAACTATGGCTACACCTTC.

The V and J genes are TRBV5-3 and TRBJ1-5, with 9 bases fitting TRBD1. TRBV5-3 is filed as an ORF, its function uncertain. V was pared by 10 bases and J by 0 bases, with 14 bases of the junction left unmatched. This CDR3 is built from 17 residues. In nucleotides, the CDR3 is TGTGCCGCCCCCGGGACAGGGTCCCTTTATAGCAATCAGCCCCAGCATTTT. Protein: CAAPGTGSLYSNQPQHF.

V gene TRBV3-1 (or the pseudogene TRBV3-2) combines with J gene TRBJ1-6; the D gene is possibly TRBD1 (6 bases). CDR3 size: 16 residues. V was cut by 4 bases and J by 7 bases, with 17 bases left in between. The V gene's germline CDR1 is LGHDT and CDR2 YNNKEL (reference sequence). The CDR3 sequence is CASSLGPDRPNSPLHF. CDR3 nucleotide sequence: TGTGCCAGCAGCCTTGGGCCTGACAGGCCAAATTCACCCCTCCACTTT.

V usage is TRBV11-2 and J usage is TRBJ2-4; 8 bases line up with TRBD1. The CDR3 is 13 amino acids. Germline V gives CDR1 SGHAT, CDR2 FQNNGV. The junction had 1 base not matched to a gene; V was cut back by 4 bases and J by 5 bases. The CDR3 sequence: CASSSTGENIQYF. CDR3 bases: TGTGCCAGCAGCTCGACAGGGGAAAACATTCAGTACTTC.

The chain carries TRBV4-2 and TRBJ2-3; D is ambiguous. V was trimmed by 1 base and J by 3 bases, leaving 5 bases between them. Germline V gene data show CDR1 as LGHNA and CDR2 as YNFKEQ. The CDR3 is 13 amino acids. CDR3 protein: CASSQGVTDTQYF. CDR3 coding DNA: TGTGCCAGCAGCCAAGGAGTTACAGATACGCAGTATTTT.

Concerning this clone: Other DNA sequences in this sample translate to the same CDR3. The chain employs TRBV21-1 and TRBJ1-5. TRBV21-1 is labeled a pseudogene. CDR3 length: 12 amino acids. The CDR3: CASSTCCRPQHF. As DNA, the CDR3 is TGTGCCAGCAGCACCTGCTGTAGACCCCAGCATTTT.

The rearrangement links TRBV19 to TRBJ1-2; TRBD1 agrees at 7 bases. This CDR3 contains 13 residues. Germline CDR1 reads LNHDA; CDR2 reads SQIVND (reference sequence). The trim removed 4 bases at V and 4 bases at J, leaving 3 bases unmatched. CDR3 sequence: CASSRQGAYGYTF. DNA of the CDR3: TGTGCCAGTAGTAGACAGGGTGCCTATGGCTACACCTTC. The full variable domain, with the rest looked up from reference TRBV19 and TRBJ1-2, is DGGITQSPKYLFRKEGQNVTLSCEQNLNHDAMYWYRQDPGQGLRLIYYSQIVNDFQKGDIAEGYSVSREKKESFPLTVTSAQKNPTAFYLCASSRQGAYGYTFGSGTRLTVV.

The V call is TRBV6-5, the J call TRBJ1-3; D call uncertain. Germline loops: CDR1 MNHEY, CDR2 SVGAGI. The CDR3 extends over 13 amino acids. The CDR3 loop is CATRGLSGNTIYF. The CDR3 DNA sequence: TGTGCAACCAGAGGGCTCTCTGGAAACACCATATATTTT.

The gene calls are TRBV11-2 and TRBJ2-2; 7 nucleotides agree with TRBD1. The CDR3 sequence is 16 residues long. The J segment lost 2 bases and the V segment lost 4 bases, leaving 7 bases of the junction unmatched. Germline CDR1 SGHAT, CDR2 FQNNGV. In DNA, the CDR3 is TGTGCCAGCAGCTCGCTAACAGGGGCCAACACCGGGGAGCTGTTTTTT. Translated, it gives CASSSLTGANTGELFF. Full variable domain (rest looked up from reference TRBV11-2 and TRBJ2-2): EAGVAQSPRYKIIEKRQSVAFWCNPISGHATLYWYQQILGQGPKLLIQFQNNGVVDDSQLPKDRFSAERLKGVDSTLKIQPAKLEDSAVYLCASSSLTGANTGELFFGEGSRLTVL.

This CDR3 is CASSFYRDSPLHF. The CDR3 region has the DNA TGCGCCAGCAGCTTCTACAGGGATTCACCCCTCCACTTT. This sequence joins TRBV5-1 and TRBJ1-6; weak D call: TRBD1 (6 bases). This CDR3 has 13 amino acids. Germline assignment: CDR1 SGHRS and CDR2 YFSETQ. Trimming took 2 bases from V and 8 from J, leaving 8 bases between them. Combining the CDR3 with reference TRBV5-1 and TRBJ1-6 gives the whole variable domain KAGVTQTPRYLIKTRGQQVTLSCSPISGHRSVSWYQQTPGQGLQFLFEYFSETQRNKGNFPGRFSGRQFSNSRSEMNVSTLELGDSALYLCASSFYRDSPLHFGNGTRLTVT.

The count of this clone is one. This chain links TRBV19 with TRBJ2-6; 10 nucleotides match TRBD1. This CDR3 is 20 amino acids long. J gave up 1 base and V 2 bases, and 11 bases lay outside the gene matches. Germline CDR1 reads LNHDA; CDR2 reads SQIVND (reference sequence). The CDR3 nucleotides read TGTGCCAGTAGTATACGGCTTGGGACAGGGGCTACGTCTGGGGCCAACGTCCTGACTTTC. It codes for CASSIRLGTGATSGANVLTF.

This chain joins TRBV2 and TRBJ2-5; TRBD2 agrees at 10 bases. V shed 10 bases, J shed 2 bases, and the junction held 10 bases outside the gene matches. CDR3 length equals 15 residues. Germline CDR1 is SNHLY and CDR2 is FYNNEI. Written as DNA, the CDR3 is TGTGCCAACAGCCTTTGGACTAGCGGACAAGAGACCCAGTACTTC. It encodes CANSLWTSGQETQYF.

CDR3 DNA sequence: TGTGCCAGCAGCTTGGGCGGGGAGGTAGACTATGGCTACACCTTC. This gives the protein CASSLGGEVDYGYTF. The V gene is TRBV13, the J gene TRBJ1-2; no firm D call. This CDR3 comprises 15 residues. Germline CDR1 and CDR2: PRHDT and FYEKMQ (reference sequence). Trimming pared 3 bases from V and 3 bases from J, leaving 14 bases between.

The chain is built from TRBV28 and TRBJ2-7, with D tentatively TRBD2 (5 bases). CDR1 is MDHEN and CDR2 is SYDVKM in the germline V gene. Trimming removed 7 bases at V and 6 bases at J, with 22 bases between. The CDR3 sequence is 15 residues long. Here the CDR3 DNA reads TGTGCCAGCAATAGGGCTTCCGAGGGTGGGCGCGAGCAGTACTTC. Protein product: CASNRASEGGREQYF.

This rearrangement joins TRBV6-5 to TRBJ1-3, with TRBD1 matching over 9 bases. The CDR3 has 15 amino acids. Trimming at V came to 5 bases and at J to 6 bases, leaving 8 bases not matched to a gene. Germline assignment: CDR1 MNHEY and CDR2 SVGAGI. Here the CDR3 reads CASSPRTGVANTIYF. Here the CDR3 DNA reads TGTGCCAGCAGTCCTAGGACAGGGGTCGCAAACACCATATATTTT.

The chain joins TRBV30 to TRBJ1-3; unclear D gene. Per germline, CDR1 GTSNPN and CDR2 SVGIG (reference sequence). The V and J ends lost 4 bases and 3 bases respectively, with 4 bases between them. The CDR3 extends over 11 amino acids. CDR3 protein: CAWNYGNTIYF. Here the CDR3 DNA reads TGTGCCTGGAATTATGGAAACACCATATATTTT. The variable domain in full, completed from reference TRBV30 and TRBJ1-3, reads SQTIHQWPATLVQPVGSPLSLECTVEGTSNPNLYWYRQAAGRGLQLLFYSVGIGQISSEVPQNLSASRPQDRQFILSSKKLLLSDSGFYLCAWNYGNTIYFGEGSWLTVV.

This chain connects TRBV7-9 to TRBJ1-2, with unresolved D. CDR1 is SEHNR and CDR2 is FQNEAQ in the germline V gene (reference sequence). The CDR3 runs 14 residues. V was clipped by 5 bases and J by 0 bases, with 10 bases between them. The CDR3 protein is CASSREISNYGYTF. The CDR3 DNA sequence: TGTGCCAGCAGCCGCGAGATATCTAACTATGGCTACACCTTC.

The rearrangement uses TRBV6-5 and TRBJ2-7; tentative D call: TRBD2 (5 bases). The length of the CDR3 is 14 residues. Germline assignment: CDR1 MNHEY and CDR2 SVGAGI. The V end lost 1 base, the J end lost 2 bases, and 9 bases lay between the germline ends. CDR3 loop: CASSYFTGAYEQYF. The CDR3 DNA follows: TGTGCCAGCAGTTACTTCACCGGGGCCTACGAGCAGTACTTC.

The rearrangement links TRBV6-1 to TRBJ2-7; D remains ambiguous. V gave up 2 bases and J gave up 1 base, with 9 bases separating them. Looked up from germline, CDR1 is MNHNS and CDR2 is SASEGT. This CDR3 region has 14 residues. The CDR3 DNA sequence: TGTGCCAGCAGTGAACCGGCCAGGTCCTACGAGCAGTACTTC. Its translation is CASSEPARSYEQYF.

V is TRBV7-2 and J is TRBJ1-5; 7 bases align to TRBD1. Losses at the gene ends were 4 bases for V and 5 bases for J; bases not matched to a gene: 2. From germline, CDR1 is SGHTA and CDR2 FQGNSA. The CDR3 runs 13 residues. CDR3 nucleotides: TGTGCCAGCAGCTGGACAGGCGATCAGCCCCAGCATTTT. As protein: CASSWTGDQPQHF.

About this clone itself: Other DNA sequences in this sample translate to the same CDR3. The CDR3 spells CASSRGRNTEAFF. CDR3 sequence (DNA): TGTGCCAGCAGCCGAGGGAGGAACACTGAAGCTTTCTTT. The V and J genes are TRBV12-3 or TRBV12-4 and TRBJ1-1; D ambiguous. Trimming shortened V by 6 bases and J by 1 base, and 9 bases separated the two germline ends. The CDR3 spans 13 residues.

Written as DNA, the CDR3 is TGTGCCAGCAGCTCCCCCCCTCGGGACAGGGGGAATCAGCCCCAGCATTTT. Its protein is CASSSPPRDRGNQPQHF. The chain couples TRBV7-3 to TRBJ1-5; TRBD1 matches 11 bases. The CDR3 totals 17 residues. The germline V gene has CDR1 SGHTA and CDR2 FQGTGA. Losses at the gene ends were 4 bases for V and 4 bases for J; bases not matched to a gene: 9. The full variable domain, its missing parts supplied by reference TRBV7-3 and TRBJ1-5, is GAGVSQTPSNKVTEKGKYVELRCDPISGHTALYWYRQSLGQGPEFLIYFQGTGAADDSGLPNDRFFAVRPEGSVSTLKIQRTERGDSAVYLCASSSPPRDRGNQPQHFGDGTRLSIL.